One and the same sample provided the 15 T cell receptor beta chains below, sequenced in a study of CD8 T cells in ankylosing spondylitis. The study, taken as a whole, reports: Ankylosing spondylitis blood appeared to be characterized by a TCR beta motif of fewer than ten highly homologous variants.

Their antigens are not known. TCRdb reprocessed the 5' RACE reads with MiXCR, giving one entry per CDR3 protein. The sample consists of 670,000 or so distinct CDR3 sequences, 15% to 20% of them appearing once. The source material was blood, either unsorted or a sorted T cell fraction (not recorded which). These receptors all stem from a male donor with ankylosing spondylitis.

Only a few counts were recorded for this clonotype. CDR3 in DNA: TGCGCCAGCAGCCAAGGGACCGCGTCGGACACCGGGGAGCTGTTTTTT. This encodes CASSQGTASDTGELFF. The chain joins TRBV4-3 to TRBJ2-2; no firm D call. CDR1 LGHNA and CDR2 YSLEER come from the germline V gene. CDR3 length equals 16 residues. The V end was cut by 1 base, the J end by 3 bases, with 12 bases between.

The chain has TRBV7-3 and TRBJ2-2, with 8 bases fitting TRBD2. V was clipped by 5 bases and J by 5 bases; unmatched bases: 13. CDR1 is SGHTA and CDR2 is FQGTGA in the germline V gene. The CDR3 consists of 17 residues. The CDR3 region has the DNA TGTGCCAGCAGCAATTTAGAGGCGGGAGGCAGTACCGGGGAGCTGTTTTTT. It specifies CASSNLEAGGSTGELFF.

The table lists this clonotype with a few counts. V usage is TRBV20-1 and J usage is TRBJ2-2; no reliable D call. The germline gives CDR1 DFQATT, CDR2 SNEGSKA (reference sequence). This CDR3 region has 18 residues. Deletions cut 1 base from V and 0 bases from J, with 18 bases between. The CDR3 DNA reads as TGCAGTGCTAGAGTGGCCAACCAGTACCCTTCGAACACCGGGGAGCTGTTTTTT. Amino acids: CSARVANQYPSNTGELFF.

The chain joins TRBV7-8 to TRBJ2-7; TRBD2 aligns across 13 bases. CDR1 SGHVS and CDR2 FQNEAQ come from the germline V gene. This CDR3 has 16 residues. V lost 4 bases, J lost 6 bases, and 9 bases stayed unmatched. This CDR3 reads CASSSLGLAGVPEQYF. The CDR3 region has the DNA TGTGCCAGCAGCTCCCTCGGACTAGCGGGAGTCCCCGAGCAGTACTTC.

This chain joins TRBV4-3 and TRBJ2-1; no clear D. Trimming pared 4 bases from V and 7 bases from J, leaving 11 bases between. The germline V gene has CDR1 LGHNA and CDR2 YSLEER. The CDR3 extends over 13 amino acids. This CDR3 is CASSPYTVNEQFF. CDR3 DNA: TGCGCCAGCAGCCCTTATACAGTAAATGAGCAGTTCTTC.

In its sample, this clonotype was seen a few times. The chain employs TRBV6-5 and TRBJ2-7; D remains unclear. The CDR3 covers 14 residues. The ends were cut back, 2 bases at V and 2 bases at J, with 10 bases in the middle. Germline CDR1 and CDR2: MNHEY and SVGAGI. The CDR3 here is CASSYALETYEQYF. As DNA, the CDR3 is TGTGCCAGCAGTTACGCCCTCGAGACCTACGAGCAGTACTTC.

In its sample, this clonotype was seen a few times. This chain joins TRBV29-1 and TRBJ2-7; 8 positions match TRBD1. Per germline, CDR1 SQVTM and CDR2 ANQGSEA. The trim removed 4 bases at V and 3 bases at J, leaving 5 bases unmatched. The CDR3 runs 13 residues. In nucleotides, the CDR3 is TGCAGCGTTGCAGGGGGCGAAATCTACGAGCAGTACTTC. Translation gives CSVAGGEIYEQYF.

This clonotype has only a few counts. V and J are TRBV5-1 and TRBJ2-5; D call uncertain. V was cut by 0 bases and J by 3 bases, with 12 bases left in between. There are 15 residues in the CDR3. CDR1 and CDR2 from the germline V gene are SGHRS and YFSETQ. The CDR3: CASSLGLRKEETQYF. The DNA for the CDR3 is TGCGCCAGCAGCTTGGGGCTACGTAAGGAAGAGACCCAGTACTTC.

The chain combines TRBV15 with TRBJ1-1; weak D call: TRBD1 (5 bases). V lost 3 bases, J lost 3 bases, and 11 bases lay in between. This CDR3 contains 14 residues. The germline V gene has CDR1 LNHNV and CDR2 YYDKDF (reference sequence). The CDR3 DNA reads as TGTGCCACCAGCAGCAGGGATACTTACACTGAAGCTTTCTTT. It translates to CATSSRDTYTEAFF.

The rearrangement uses TRBV20-1 and TRBJ1-2; D is possibly TRBD1 (5 bases). Trimming took off 0 bases at V and 4 bases at J, with 15 bases between the two ends. Per the germline V gene, CDR1 is DFQATT and CDR2 is SNEGSKA (reference sequence). The CDR3 covers 15 residues. CDR3 sequence: CSARDLTAVTYGYTF. CDR3 nucleotides: TGCAGTGCTAGAGATTTGACAGCTGTAACCTATGGCTACACCTTC.

This clonotype was picked up a small number of times. This chain joins TRBV5-1 and TRBJ1-5; D is possibly TRBD1 (6 bases). The V gene lost 4 bases and the J gene lost 3 bases, with 14 bases spanning the gap. This CDR3 is 15 amino acids long. Germline-derived CDR1 and CDR2 are SGHRS and YFSETQ. The CDR3 sequence is CASSRGPGDNQPQHF. CDR3 nucleotides: TGCGCCAGCAGCCGGGGGCCCGGCGACAATCAGCCCCAGCATTTT.

This clonotype was counted only a few times. The V and J genes are TRBV12-3 or TRBV12-4 and TRBJ1-6; D is perhaps TRBD1 (5 bases). V was clipped by 11 bases and J by 5 bases, with 10 bases between them. The CDR3 totals 12 residues. CDR3 nucleotide sequence: TGTGCCGGGGGGGAAAATAATTCACCCCTCCACTTT. Translation: CAGGENNSPLHF.

This clonotype has a handful of counts. This chain joins TRBV28 and TRBJ2-1, with TRBD2 as a possible D gene (5 bases). In germline, CDR1 is MDHEN, CDR2 SYDVKM. This CDR3 has 13 residues. The V end was cut by 7 bases, the J end by 3 bases, with 10 bases between. CDR3 protein: CASTKGGYNEQFF. CDR3 DNA sequence: TGTGCCAGCACGAAAGGAGGCTACAATGAGCAGTTCTTC. The full variable domain, in which reference TRBV28 and TRBJ2-1 provide the parts outside the CDR3, is DVKVTQSSRYLVKRTGEKVFLECVQDMDHENMFWYRQDPGLGLRLIYFSYDVKMKEKGDIPEGYSVSREKKERFSLILESASTNQTSMYLCASTKGGYNEQFFGPGTRLTVL.

Many counts were recorded for this clonotype. The chain couples TRBV7-9 to TRBJ2-7; D ambiguous. Trimming removed 5 bases at V and 1 base at J, with 9 bases between. In germline, CDR1 is SEHNR, CDR2 FQNEAQ (reference sequence). The CDR3 sequence is 13 residues long. The CDR3 nucleotides are TGTGCCAGCAGCCATGGAGCTTCCTACGAGCAGTACTTC. Translating gives CASSHGASYEQYF.

This chain links TRBV28 with TRBJ1-2; D gene uncertain. CDR1 and CDR2 (germline): MDHEN, SYDVKM. With 2 bases removed from V and 8 bases from J, the gap between germline ends came to 9 bases. CDR3 length equals 12 residues. The CDR3 DNA is TGTGCCAGCAGTTTAAATTTTTTCGGCTACACCTTC. This sequence encodes CASSLNFFGYTF.